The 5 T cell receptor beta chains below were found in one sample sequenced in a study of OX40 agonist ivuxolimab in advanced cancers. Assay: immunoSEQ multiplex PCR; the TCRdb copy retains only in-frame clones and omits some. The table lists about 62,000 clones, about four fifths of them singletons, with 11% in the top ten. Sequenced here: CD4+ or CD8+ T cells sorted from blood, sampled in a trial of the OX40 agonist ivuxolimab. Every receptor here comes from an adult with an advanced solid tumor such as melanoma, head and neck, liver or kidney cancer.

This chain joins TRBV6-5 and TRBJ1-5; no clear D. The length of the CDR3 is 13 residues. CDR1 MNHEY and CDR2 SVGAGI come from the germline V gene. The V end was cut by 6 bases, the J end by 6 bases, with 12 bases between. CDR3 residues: CASRPSVGQPQHF. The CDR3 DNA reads TGTGCCAGCAGGCCGTCTGTTGGTCAGCCCCAGCATTTT.

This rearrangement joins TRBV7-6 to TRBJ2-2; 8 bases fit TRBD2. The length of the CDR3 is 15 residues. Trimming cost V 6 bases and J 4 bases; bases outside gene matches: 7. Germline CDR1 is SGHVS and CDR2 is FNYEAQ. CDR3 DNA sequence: TGTGCCAGCAGAGACGGGAGGGGAGCCACCGGGGAGCTGTTTTTT. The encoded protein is CASRDGRGATGELFF.

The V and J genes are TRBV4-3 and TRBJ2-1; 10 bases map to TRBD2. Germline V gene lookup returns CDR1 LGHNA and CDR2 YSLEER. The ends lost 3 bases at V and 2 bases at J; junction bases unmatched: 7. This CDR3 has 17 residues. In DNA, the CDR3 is TGCGCCAGCAGCCAGGATACTAGCGGGATAGCCTACAATGAGCAGTTCTTC. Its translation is CASSQDTSGIAYNEQFF.

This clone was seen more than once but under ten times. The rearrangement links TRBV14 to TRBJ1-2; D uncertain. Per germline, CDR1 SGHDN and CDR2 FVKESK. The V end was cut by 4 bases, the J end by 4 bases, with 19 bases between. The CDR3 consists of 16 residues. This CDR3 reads CASSLSSGNSFYGYTF. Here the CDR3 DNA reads TGTGCCAGCAGCCTCTCATCGGGGAATTCTTTCTATGGCTACACCTTC.

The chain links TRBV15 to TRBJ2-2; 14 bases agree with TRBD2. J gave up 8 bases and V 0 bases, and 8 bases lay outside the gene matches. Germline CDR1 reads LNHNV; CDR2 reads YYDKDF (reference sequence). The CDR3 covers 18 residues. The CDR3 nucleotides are TGTGCCACCAGCAGAGATGGGGGACTAGCGGGAGCTCAAGGGGAGCTGTTTTTT. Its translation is CATSRDGGLAGAQGELFF. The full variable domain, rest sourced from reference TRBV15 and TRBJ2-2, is DAMVIQNPRYQVTQFGKPVTLSCSQTLNHNVMYWYQQKSSQAPKLLFHYYDKDFNNEADTPDNFQSRRPNTSFCFLDIRSPGLGDTAMYLCATSRDGGLAGAQGELFFGEGSRLTVL.